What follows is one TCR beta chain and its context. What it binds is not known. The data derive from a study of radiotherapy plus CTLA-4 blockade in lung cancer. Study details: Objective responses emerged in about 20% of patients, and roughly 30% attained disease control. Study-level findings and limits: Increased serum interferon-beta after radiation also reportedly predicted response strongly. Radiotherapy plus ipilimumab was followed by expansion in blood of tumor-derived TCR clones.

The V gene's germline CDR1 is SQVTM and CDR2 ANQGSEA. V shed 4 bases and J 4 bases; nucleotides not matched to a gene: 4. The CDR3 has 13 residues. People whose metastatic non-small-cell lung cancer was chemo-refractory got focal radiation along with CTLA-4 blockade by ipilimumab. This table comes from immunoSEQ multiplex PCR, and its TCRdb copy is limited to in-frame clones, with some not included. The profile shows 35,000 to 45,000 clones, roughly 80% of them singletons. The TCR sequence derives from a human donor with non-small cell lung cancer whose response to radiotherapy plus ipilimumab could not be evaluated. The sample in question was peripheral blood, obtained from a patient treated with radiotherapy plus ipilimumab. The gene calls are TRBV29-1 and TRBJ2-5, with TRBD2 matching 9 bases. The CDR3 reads CSVVELAGETQYF. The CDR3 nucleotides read TGCAGCGTTGTCGAACTAGCGGGAGAGACCCAGTACTTC.